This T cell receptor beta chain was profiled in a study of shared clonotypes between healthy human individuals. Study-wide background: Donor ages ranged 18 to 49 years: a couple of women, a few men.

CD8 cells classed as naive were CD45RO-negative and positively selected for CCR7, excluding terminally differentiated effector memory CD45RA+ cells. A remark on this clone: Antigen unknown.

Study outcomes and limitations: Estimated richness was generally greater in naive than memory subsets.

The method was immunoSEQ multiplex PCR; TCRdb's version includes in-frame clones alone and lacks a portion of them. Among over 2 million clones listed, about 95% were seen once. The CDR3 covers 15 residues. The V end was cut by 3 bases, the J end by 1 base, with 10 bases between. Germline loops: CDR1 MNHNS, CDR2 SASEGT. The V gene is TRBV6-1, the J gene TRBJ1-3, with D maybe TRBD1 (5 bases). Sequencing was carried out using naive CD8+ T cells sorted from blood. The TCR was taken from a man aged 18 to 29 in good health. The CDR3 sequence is CASSDGGTSGNTIYF. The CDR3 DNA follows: TGTGCCAGCAGTGACGGGGGTACTTCTGGAAACACCATATATTTT.